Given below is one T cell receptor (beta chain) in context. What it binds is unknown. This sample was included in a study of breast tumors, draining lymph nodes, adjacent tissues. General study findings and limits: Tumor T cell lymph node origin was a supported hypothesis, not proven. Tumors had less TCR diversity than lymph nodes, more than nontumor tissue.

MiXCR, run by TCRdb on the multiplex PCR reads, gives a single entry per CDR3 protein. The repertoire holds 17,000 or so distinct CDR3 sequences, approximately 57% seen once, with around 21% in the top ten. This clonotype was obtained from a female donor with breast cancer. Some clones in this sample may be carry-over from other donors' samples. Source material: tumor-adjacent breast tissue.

CDR3 sequence (DNA): TGTGCCAGCAGAATACAGGGGGCAGCGGATGGCTACACCTTC. This gives the protein CASRIQGAADGYTF. This chain links TRBV6-1 with TRBJ1-2, with 9 bases identical to TRBD1. The J segment lost 6 bases and the V segment lost 6 bases, leaving 8 bases of the junction unmatched. The CDR3 has 14 amino acids. Germline values: CDR1 MNHNS, CDR2 SASEGT.